This TCR beta chain was recovered during a study of blood T cell repertoires in COVID-19. In the study overall: Sites across the United States, Italy and Spain contributed samples from acute and convalescent COVID-19. T cells, B-cell-depleted T cells, or PBMCs provided the cDNA or gDNA that served as material.

In the authors' methods: From reference gene primer amplification, estimates of nucleated cell counts were derived. Sequencing was performed with immunoSEQ multiplex PCR; in TCRdb, only in-frame clones are kept and a portion is missing. V and J calls and clone size are as listed in that table; D and trimming were resolved from the DNA. The sample has fewer than 300,000 clones; under 90% are singletons. The J segment lost 0 bases and the V segment lost 4 bases, leaving 8 bases of the junction unmatched. Looked up from germline, CDR1 is SGHDN and CDR2 is FVKESK. The CDR3 is 18 amino acids. The V gene is TRBV14, the J gene TRBJ2-1; TRBD2 agrees at 11 bases. The material sequenced was peripheral blood. The receptor was isolated from a human donor in a cohort sampled during active COVID-19. DNA of the CDR3: TGTGCCAGCAGCCTTGGACTAGCGGGCCGGACCTCCTACAATGAGCAGTTCTTC. It codes for CASSLGLAGRTSYNEQFF.